One sample yielded the 28 T cell receptor beta chains listed below, sequenced in a study of blood T cells in healthy people across ages. Combining a sample-barcoded 5' primer with a J-beta primer mix, a second PCR ran for roughly 6 to 12 cycles. TCRdb analysed the 5' RACE reads with MiXCR anew, one entry per CDR3 protein. The sample yields roughly 560,000 distinct CDR3 sequences, less than 25% seen once. This sample was shared with a second study, whose subject was T cells of mothers and their children.

The sequenced sample was blood. All receptors come from a boy aged 5-17 years in good health.

This chain connects TRBV20-1 to TRBJ2-7; 8 bases are a match to TRBD1. The CDR3 sequence is 14 residues long. Per the germline V gene, CDR1 is DFQATT and CDR2 is SNEGSKA (reference sequence). J was trimmed by 1 base and V by 5 bases; bases with no gene match: 7. CDR3 loop: CSAGTRQGSYEQYF. CDR3 in DNA: TGCAGTGCTGGGACTCGACAGGGGTCCTACGAGCAGTACTTC.

This clonotype occurred a few times. The rearrangement uses TRBV5-5 and TRBJ2-1; 10 bases align to TRBD2. V lost 2 bases, J lost 9 bases, and 2 bases stayed unmatched. The CDR3 extends over 13 amino acids. Per germline, CDR1 SGHKS and CDR2 YYEKEE (reference sequence). Here the CDR3 DNA reads TGTGCCAGCAGCTTTAGCGGGGGGCCTGAGCAGTTCTTC. This gives the protein CASSFSGGPEQFF.

The chain carries TRBV4-2 and TRBJ2-7, with 15 bases lining up with TRBD2. This CDR3 has 16 amino acids. Germline V gene data show CDR1 as LGHNA and CDR2 as YNFKEQ. V shed 5 bases and J 7 bases; nucleotides not matched to a gene: 9. CDR3 protein: CASSEWTSGRAGEQYF. The CDR3 DNA sequence: TGTGCCAGCAGCGAATGGACTAGCGGGAGGGCCGGGGAGCAGTACTTC.

The chain has TRBV7-2 and TRBJ1-4; D call uncertain. This CDR3 region has 16 residues. V was clipped by 6 bases and J by 5 bases, with 19 bases between them. Germline CDR1 is SGHTA and CDR2 is FQGNSA. CDR3 nucleotides: TGTGCCAGCAGTATCTCAAGCGGGTCTCTAAATGAAAAACTGTTTTTT. Residues: CASSISSGSLNEKLFF.

This clonotype was detected a few times. The rearrangement links TRBV4-3 to TRBJ2-3; 9 nucleotides match TRBD2. This CDR3 region has 15 residues. V lost 2 bases to trimming and J lost 1 base; unmatched junction nucleotides: 1. CDR1 is LGHNA and CDR2 is YSLEER in the germline V gene. In DNA form, the CDR3 reads TGCGCCAGCAGCCAACGACTAGCGGGCACAGATACGCAGTATTTT. Protein product: CASSQRLAGTDTQYF.

The J gene is TRBJ2-5, the V gene TRBV28; TRBD2 might be the D (6 bases). The CDR3 loop spans 16 amino acids. V lost 3 bases and J lost 1, with 15 bases in between. The germline V gene has CDR1 MDHEN and CDR2 SYDVKM. The CDR3 region is CASSLVGGAVQETQYF. The CDR3 coding sequence is TGTGCCAGCAGTTTGGTGGGCGGGGCGGTCCAAGAGACCCAGTACTTC.

This clonotype has a handful of counts. This chain links TRBV3-1 with TRBJ2-4; a possible D gene is TRBD1 (6 bases). CDR1 and CDR2 from the germline V gene are LGHDT and YNNKEL (reference sequence). This CDR3 comprises 14 residues. V was shortened by 2 bases and J by 8 bases, with 13 bases between the two germline ends. CDR3 nucleotide sequence: TGTGCCAGCAGCCAAAGTGGAGAGGGGGACATTCAGTACTTC. Translated, it gives CASSQSGEGDIQYF. Full variable domain (missing parts from reference TRBV3-1 and TRBJ2-4): DTAVSQTPKYLVTQMGNDKSIKCEQNLGHDTMYWYKQDSKKFLKIMFSYNNKELIINETVPNRFSPKSPDKAHLNLHINSLELGDSAVYFCASSQSGEGDIQYFGAGTRLSVL.

The rearrangement links TRBV4-3 to TRBJ2-5, with a tentative D call TRBD2 (5 bases). The CDR3 covers 14 residues. Per the germline V gene, CDR1 is LGHNA and CDR2 is YSLEER. Trimming pared 0 bases from V and 5 bases from J, leaving 10 bases between. For the CDR3, the DNA is TGCGCCAGCAGCCAAGATGAGGGTTGGGAGACCCAGTACTTC. Encoded protein: CASSQDEGWETQYF.

There are a few counts of this clonotype. CDR3 in amino acids: CASSTGGSIYSNQPQHF. Written as DNA, the CDR3 is TGTGCCAGCAGCACAGGCGGGTCCATATATAGCAATCAGCCCCAGCATTTT. This chain uses TRBV28 with TRBJ1-5, with D perhaps TRBD1 (5 bases). CDR3 length: 17 residues. In germline, CDR1 is MDHEN, CDR2 SYDVKM. V lost 6 bases and J lost 0, with 18 bases in between.

The chain combines TRBV12-3 or TRBV12-4 with TRBJ2-1; 7 bases are shared with TRBD2. The trim removed 3 bases at V and 7 bases at J, leaving 9 bases unmatched. This CDR3 spans 15 amino acids. The CDR3 sequence is CASSFEGGWGNEQFF. The CDR3, as DNA: TGTGCCAGCAGTTTCGAGGGAGGGTGGGGAAATGAGCAGTTCTTC.

This clonotype appeared a few times. The CDR3 here is CASRSRRSATNEKLFF. CDR3 in DNA: TGTGCCAGCAGGTCCCGACGGAGTGCAACTAATGAAAAACTGTTTTTT. The chain joins TRBV2 to TRBJ1-4; D is uncertain. The V gene lost 6 bases and the J gene lost 0 bases, with 14 bases spanning the gap. Germline lookup yields CDR1 SNHLY and CDR2 FYNNEI. This CDR3 has 16 amino acids.

The chain combines TRBV6-2 or TRBV6-3 with TRBJ2-2; D remains unclear. The V end was cut by 2 bases, the J end by 1 base, with 11 bases between. The CDR3 spans 16 residues. Germline loops: CDR1 MNHEY, CDR2 SVGEGT. CDR3 coding DNA: TGTGCCAGCAGTTACAGGGTTTACATGAACACCGGGGAGCTGTTTTTT. As protein: CASSYRVYMNTGELFF.

The J gene is TRBJ1-4, the V gene TRBV20-1; D is ambiguous. The CDR3 length is 13 residues. Germline assignment: CDR1 DFQATT and CDR2 SNEGSKA (reference sequence). V gave up 3 bases and J gave up 1 base, with 6 bases separating them. In DNA, the CDR3 is TGCAGTGCTAGTTCGCGAACTAATGAAAAACTGTTTTTT. Protein: CSASSRTNEKLFF.

This clonotype has a handful of counts. The V and J genes are TRBV4-3 and TRBJ1-1, with D unclear. The length of the CDR3 is 13 residues. CDR1 is LGHNA, CDR2 YSLEER, per germline. V lost 0 bases and J 3 bases, leaving 5 bases between the germline ends. The CDR3 coding sequence is TGCGCCAGCAGCCAAGATTGGGACACTGAAGCTTTCTTT. It specifies CASSQDWDTEAFF.

The rearrangement links TRBV28 to TRBJ2-1, with a tentative D call TRBD1 (5 bases). The tail of the sequence fits TRBJ2-7 better, so the J call may be wrong. The CDR3 consists of 16 residues. Germline-derived CDR1 and CDR2 are MDHEN and SYDVKM. CDR3 sequence reads: CASSLLGQVVPYEQYF. The CDR3 DNA reads as TGTGCCAGCAGTTTATTGGGGCAGGTTGTCCCCTACGAGCAGTACTTC.

The gene calls are TRBV24-1 and TRBJ1-1; D not certain. With 1 base removed from V and 11 bases from J, the gap between germline ends came to 16 bases. The CDR3 loop spans 14 amino acids. Germline values: CDR1 KGHDR, CDR2 SFDVKD. CDR3 region: CATSDFSWARGAFF. The CDR3 bases are TGTGCCACCAGTGATTTCTCATGGGCTCGAGGGGCTTTCTTT.

This chain links TRBV4-3 with TRBJ1-6, with TRBD1 matching over 7 bases. CDR3 size: 16 residues. Trimming removed 0 bases from V and 8 bases from J; junction bases left unmatched: 7. Per the germline V gene, CDR1 is LGHNA and CDR2 is YSLEER. The CDR3 bases are TGCGCCAGCAGCCAAGATCGGCGACAGGGCCATTCACCCCTCCACTTT. The encoded protein is CASSQDRRQGHSPLHF.

This clonotype was seen a few times. This chain connects TRBV20-1 to TRBJ1-5; 9 bases match TRBD1. V lost 6 bases, J lost 0 bases, and 9 bases stayed unmatched. The CDR3 is 16 residues long. Germline assignment: CDR1 DFQATT and CDR2 SNEGSKA (reference sequence). The CDR3 here is CSARDRVGYSNQPQHF. DNA of the CDR3: TGCAGTGCCCGGGACAGGGTGGGATATAGCAATCAGCCCCAGCATTTT.

This rearrangement joins TRBV12-3 or TRBV12-4 to TRBJ1-2, with D uncertain. The CDR3 spans 13 residues. V was pared by 6 bases and J by 4 bases, with 12 bases between. The DNA of the CDR3 is TGTGCCAGCAGATCTGCTGTTGGCTATGGCTACACCTTC. Translation gives CASRSAVGYGYTF.

This clonotype was detected only a few times. The CDR3 is CAISRGDTQYF. The CDR3 DNA reads as TGTGCCATCAGTCGAGGGGATACGCAGTATTTT. The chain couples TRBV10-3 to TRBJ2-3; tentatively, D is TRBD2 (5 bases). This CDR3 is built from 11 residues. The germline V gene encodes CDR1 ENHRY and CDR2 SYGVKD. The V gene lost 5 bases and the J gene lost 6 bases, with 6 bases spanning the gap.

Remarks on this clonotype: Relative to the germline gene, one junction end is altered; a read error may explain this. The rearrangement links TRBV7-7 to TRBJ2-7, with D maybe TRBD2 (5 bases). Germline assignment: CDR1 SSHAT and CDR2 FNYEAQ (reference sequence). CDR3 length: 14 amino acids. CDR3 nucleotides: TGTGCTAGCAGCACCGGACCGGGGTCCTACGAGCAGTACTTC. Encoded protein: CASSTGPGSYEQYF.

In its sample, this clonotype was seen many times. The rearrangement links TRBV28 to TRBJ1-1; 7 nucleotides agree with TRBD1. From germline, CDR1 is MDHEN and CDR2 SYDVKM. The trim removed 6 bases at V and 0 bases at J, leaving 7 bases unmatched. The CDR3 is made up of 15 amino acids. The CDR3 nucleotides read TGTGCCAGCAGCCAACTGGGACAGCTGAACACTGAAGCTTTCTTT. This gives the protein CASSQLGQLNTEAFF.

This clonotype was counted a few times. This chain joins TRBV19 and TRBJ2-3; TRBD1 might be the D (5 bases). Germline values: CDR1 LNHDA, CDR2 SQIVND (reference sequence). V lost 5 bases to trimming and J lost 1 base, with 10 bases between them. The CDR3 is 14 amino acids. CDR3 sequence: CASSDAGRTDTQYF. CDR3 sequence (DNA): TGTGCCAGTAGTGATGCAGGGCGCACAGATACGCAGTATTTT.

This chain connects TRBV12-3 or TRBV12-4 to TRBJ2-1; D is undetermined. Gene TRBJ2-7 matches the end of the DNA better, so the J call may be wrong. The CDR3 loop spans 12 amino acids. CDR3 DNA: TGTGCCAGCAGTACAGCTTCCTACGAGCAGTACTTC. Translated, it gives CASSTASYEQYF.

The sample holds a few counts of this clonotype. The chain combines TRBV20-1 with TRBJ2-5; D possibly corresponds to TRBD2 (5 bases). Judging by the DNA end, TRBJ2-7 fits better; the J call may be wrong. The CDR3 runs 13 residues. Germline V lookup: CDR1 DFQATT, CDR2 SNEGSKA (reference sequence). Here the CDR3 DNA reads TGCAGTGCTATGCCGGGAAAGGCCTACGAGCAGTACTTC. Translating gives CSAMPGKAYEQYF.

V gene TRBV3-1 combines with J gene TRBJ2-7; no clear D gene. Germline CDR1 reads LGHDT; CDR2 reads YNNKEL (reference sequence). This CDR3 has 12 amino acids. Trimming cost V 3 bases and J 4 bases, with 7 bases left between them. CDR3 residues: CASSHTDYEQYF. CDR3 in DNA: TGTGCCAGCAGCCACACCGATTACGAGCAGTACTTC.

The CDR3 DNA follows: TGTGCCACCAGCAGAGATTTGGGAGGTACGCACACCATATATTTT. This translates into CATSRDLGGTHTIYF. This sequence joins TRBV15 and TRBJ1-3; unclear D gene. With 0 bases removed from V and 8 bases from J, the gap between germline ends came to 14 bases. CDR3 length: 15 amino acids. Germline V gene lookup returns CDR1 LNHNV and CDR2 YYDKDF (reference sequence).

The gene calls are TRBV30 and TRBJ2-5, with D hard to call. The DNA end favors TRBJ2-1, so the J call may be wrong. The germline V gene has CDR1 GTSNPN and CDR2 SVGIG (reference sequence). The CDR3 is 12 residues long. CDR3 in DNA: TGTGCCTGGAGTTCCCCGTCGGATGAGCAGTTCTTC. It yields the protein CAWSSPSDEQFF.